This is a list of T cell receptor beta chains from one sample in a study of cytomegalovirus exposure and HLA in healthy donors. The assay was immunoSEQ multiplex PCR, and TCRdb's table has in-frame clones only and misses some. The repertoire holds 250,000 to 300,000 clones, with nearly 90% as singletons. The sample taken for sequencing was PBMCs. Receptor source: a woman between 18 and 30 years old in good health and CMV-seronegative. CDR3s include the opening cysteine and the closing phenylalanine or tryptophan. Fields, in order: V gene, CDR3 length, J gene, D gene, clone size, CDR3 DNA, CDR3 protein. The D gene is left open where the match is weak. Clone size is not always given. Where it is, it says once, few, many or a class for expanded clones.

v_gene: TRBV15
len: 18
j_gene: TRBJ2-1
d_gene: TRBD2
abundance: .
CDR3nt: TGTGCCACCAGCAAAGATGTAGCGGGGTTCAGCTCCTACAATGAGCAGTTCTTC
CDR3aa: CATSKDVAGFSSYNEQFF

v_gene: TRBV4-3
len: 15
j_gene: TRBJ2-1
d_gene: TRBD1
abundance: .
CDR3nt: TGCGCCAGCAGCCAGACAGGGGGGATGAACAATGAGCAGTTCTTC
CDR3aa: CASSQTGGMNNEQFF

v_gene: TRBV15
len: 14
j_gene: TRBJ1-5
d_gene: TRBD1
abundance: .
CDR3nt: TGTGCCACCAGCAGAGGAACAGGGGATCAGCCCCAGCATTTT
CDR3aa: CATSRGTGDQPQHF

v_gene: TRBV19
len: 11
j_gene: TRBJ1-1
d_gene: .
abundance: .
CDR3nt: TGTGCCAGTCGGGTCAGCACTGAAGCTTTCTTT
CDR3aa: CASRVSTEAFF

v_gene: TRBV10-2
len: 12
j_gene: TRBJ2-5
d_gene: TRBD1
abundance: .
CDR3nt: TGCGCCAGCAGTGAGTCGGGGGACAGGGAGTACTTC
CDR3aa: CASSESGDREYF

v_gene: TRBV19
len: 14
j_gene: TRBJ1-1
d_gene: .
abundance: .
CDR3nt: TGTGCCAGTAGTATAGATTCCAAAAACACTGAAGCTTTCTTT
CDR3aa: CASSIDSKNTEAFF

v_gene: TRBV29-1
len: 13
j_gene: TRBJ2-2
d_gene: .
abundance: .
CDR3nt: TGCAGCGTTGAGACAGCGAACACCGGGGAGCTGTTTTTT
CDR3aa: CSVETANTGELFF

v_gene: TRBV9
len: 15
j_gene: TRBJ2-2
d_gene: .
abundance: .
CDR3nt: TGTGCCAGCAGTGCCGTGGCCGTAAACACCGGGGAGCTGTTTTTT
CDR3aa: CASSAVAVNTGELFF

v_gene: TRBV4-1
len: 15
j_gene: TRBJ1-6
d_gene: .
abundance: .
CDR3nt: TGCGCCAGCAGCCAAGATCTCGGGGATAATTCACCCCTCCACTTT
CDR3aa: CASSQDLGDNSPLHF

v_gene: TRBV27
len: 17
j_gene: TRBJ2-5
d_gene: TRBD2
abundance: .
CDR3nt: TGTGCCAGCAGTTCACCTTTACTAGCGGGGGGTCAAGAGACCCAGTACTTC
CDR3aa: CASSSPLLAGGQETQYF

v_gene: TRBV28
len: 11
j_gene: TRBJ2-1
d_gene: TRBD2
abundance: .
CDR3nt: TGTGCCAGCAGTTTCGTAGCGGGGGTGTTCTTC
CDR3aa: CASSFVAGVFF

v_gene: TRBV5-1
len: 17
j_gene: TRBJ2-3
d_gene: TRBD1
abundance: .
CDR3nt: TGCGCCAGCAGCCAAAACCGGGACAGGGCCCCCACAGATACGCAGTATTTT
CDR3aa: CASSQNRDRAPTDTQYF

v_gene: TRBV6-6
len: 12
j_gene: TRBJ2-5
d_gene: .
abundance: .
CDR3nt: TGTGCCAGCGCACAGAACCAAGAGACCCAGTACTTC
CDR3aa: CASAQNQETQYF

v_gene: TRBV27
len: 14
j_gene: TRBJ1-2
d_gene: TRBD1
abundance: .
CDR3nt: TGTGCCAGCCCCAACGGACAGGGGAACTATGGCTACACCTTC
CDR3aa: CASPNGQGNYGYTF

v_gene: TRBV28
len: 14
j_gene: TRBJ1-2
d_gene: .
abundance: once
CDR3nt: TGTGCCAGCAGTTTTAGGACTACTAACTATGGCTACACCTTC
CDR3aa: CASSFRTTNYGYTF

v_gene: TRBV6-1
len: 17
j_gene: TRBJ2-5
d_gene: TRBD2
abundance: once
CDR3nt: TGTGCCAGCAGTGACGAGAGACTAGCTTTGGGGGAAGAGACCCAGTACTTC
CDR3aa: CASSDERLALGEETQYF